The 10 T cell receptor beta chains presented below share a single source sample, sequenced in a study of cytomegalovirus exposure and HLA in healthy donors (dated by TCRdb to 2016 to 2017). The library was made by the immunoSEQ multiplex PCR assay. For the multiplex PCR, a mixture combining 60 forward primers for TCR Vbeta segments and 13 reverse primers for TCR Jbeta segments was used. TCRdb obtained this table from immuneACCESS and retained in-frame rearrangements with V and J assigned. These tables miss some clones; where compared with another copy, unresolved V genes account for less than half of the shortfall, and the remainder is unexplained. Recorded for this sample are 30,000 to 40,000 clones; roughly 67% of them occurred a single time. The ten largest clones add up to about 9.5% of the sample. The sample consisted of PBMCs. The receptors here all came from a man between 40 and 49 years old in good health and CMV-seropositive.

The chain links TRBV7-8 to TRBJ2-1; D unclear. Germline CDR1 and CDR2: SGHVS and FQNEAQ. Trimming stripped 6 bases from V and 0 bases from J, with 12 bases between. The CDR3 totals 15 residues. DNA for the CDR3: TGTGCCAGCAGTCGCGACGGCGGCTCCTACAATGAGCAGTTCTTC. It encodes CASSRDGGSYNEQFF.

The chain is built from TRBV7-2 and TRBJ2-3, with D possibly TRBD2 on 6 matching bases. CDR3 length: 16 residues. V lost 5 bases and J lost 0, with 15 bases in between. Germline V lookup: CDR1 SGHTA, CDR2 FQGNSA. The CDR3 protein is CASSPRLGSSTDTQYF. The DNA for the CDR3 is TGTGCCAGCAGCCCCCGACTAGGGTCTAGCACAGATACGCAGTATTTT.

This rearrangement joins TRBV6-1 to TRBJ2-1, with D tentatively TRBD2 (5 bases). CDR1 MNHNS and CDR2 SASEGT come from the germline V gene. CDR3 length: 11 residues. Between the trimmed V and J ends, which lost 5 bases and 7 bases, there was a span of 6 bases. CDR3 in amino acids: CASSRGNEQFF. The CDR3 DNA is TGTGCCAGCAGTCGGGGTAATGAGCAGTTCTTC.

Remarks on this clone: The junction does not match germline at one end; this may be a read error. The chain joins TRBV6-1 to TRBJ1-6; TRBD1 aligns across 7 bases. This CDR3 comprises 12 residues. Looked up from germline, CDR1 is MNHNS and CDR2 is SASEGT. As DNA, the CDR3 is TGTGCCAGCAGCGACAGGGATTCATCCCTCCACTTT. Translation gives CASSDRDSSLHF.

This clone showed up just once. This chain connects TRBV6-5 to TRBJ2-6; D is possibly TRBD2 (5 bases). The CDR3 loop spans 14 amino acids. The germline V gene encodes CDR1 MNHEY and CDR2 SVGAGI. The ends were cut back, 8 bases at V and 4 bases at J, with 12 bases in the middle. The DNA for the CDR3 is TGTGCCAGCGGAAGTGCGGGCGGGGCCAACGTCCTGACTTTC. This encodes CASGSAGGANVLTF.

This chain uses TRBV7-2 with TRBJ2-7; 11 bases agree with TRBD2. Per the germline V gene, CDR1 is SGHTA and CDR2 is FQGNSA. The V gene end was trimmed by 4 bases and the J gene end by 6 bases; junction bases not matched to a gene: 14. The CDR3 spans 17 residues. The CDR3 reads CASSSRVRGTSGAEQYF. CDR3 nucleotides: TGTGCCAGCAGCTCTCGTGTCCGGGGGACTAGCGGAGCCGAGCAGTACTTC.

The rearrangement uses TRBV7-9 and TRBJ2-5, with a tentative D call TRBD2 (5 bases). Germline V gene sequence: CDR1 SEHNR, CDR2 FQNEAQ (reference sequence). CDR3 length: 13 amino acids. Trimming shortened V by 0 bases and J by 5 bases, and 7 bases separated the two germline ends. CDR3 sequence: CASSLARGETQYF. The CDR3 coding sequence is TGTGCCAGCAGCTTAGCACGGGGTGAGACCCAGTACTTC.

This clone occurred a few times. V is TRBV5-1 and J is TRBJ2-7; 9 nucleotides agree with TRBD1. In germline, CDR1 is SGHRS, CDR2 YFSETQ. Germline trimming cut 0 bases from V and 3 bases from J; bases unmatched to any gene: 4. The CDR3 spans 15 residues. The CDR3 bases are TGCGCCAGCAGCTTGGAGGACAGGGGCGGCTACGAGCAGTACTTC. Protein sequence: CASSLEDRGGYEQYF.

The rearrangement uses TRBV2 and TRBJ1-2; no clear D. Trimming removed 7 bases at V and 8 bases at J, with 17 bases between. Germline CDR1 and CDR2: SNHLY and FYNNEI. This CDR3 has 13 residues. CDR3 nucleotides: TGTGCCAGCAAGGAGGGAAGCTTGGGAGGCTACACCTTC. Translation gives CASKEGSLGGYTF.

The rearrangement joins TRBV27 to TRBJ2-2; 13 nucleotides match TRBD2. The V and J ends lost 2 bases and 3 bases, in that order; junction bases with no gene match: 18. Germline values: CDR1 MNHEY, CDR2 SMNVEV (reference sequence). This CDR3 spans 22 amino acids. CDR3 residues: CASSLRTGGAWTSGGDTGELFF. As DNA, the CDR3 is TGTGCCAGCAGTTTACGGACAGGGGGCGCCTGGACTAGCGGGGGCGACACCGGGGAGCTGTTTTTT.